One TCR beta chain is described in this entry. The target antigen is unknown. The record originates from a study of shared clonotypes between healthy human individuals. Study background: Participating donors consisted of a couple of women and three men aged 18 to 49. For every donor, three CD4 naive, three CD4 memory, two CD8 naive and one CD8 memory plates were used.

Study results and caveats: Represented diversity (both genetic and exposure-history) was limited by the small number of donors.

From germline, CDR1 is SGHTA and CDR2 FQGNSA. V lost 4 bases and J lost 2, with 11 bases in between. The CDR3 loop spans 14 amino acids. TCRdb's table, derived via immunoSEQ multiplex PCR, lists solely in-frame clones and lacks some. The sample records about 2 million clones, roughly 94% being singletons. The clonotype comes from a man in his late teens or twenties in good health. The sequencing sample was made of naive CD4+ T cells sorted from blood. As to subset: CD45RA+ positively selected. V and J are TRBV7-2 and TRBJ2-5; perhaps TRBD2 as D (5 bases). Written as DNA, the CDR3 is TGTGCCAGCAGCTCAGGAGGAGCACAAGAGACCCAGTACTTC. It codes for CASSSGGAQETQYF.